A single sample is the source of the 23 T cell receptor beta chains below, sequenced in a study of CD8+ T cells in alopecia areata. In each case, RNA was isolated and then reverse transcribed into cDNA as the sequencing template. Profiled with immunoSEQ multiplex PCR; TCRdb holds only in-frame clones, not every one. The sample carries under 350,000 clones, 58% recorded once. Treatment described: oral pan-JAK inhibitor, 5-10 mg twice daily. The sample was CD4+ T cells sorted from blood, taken at week 24, from a patient treated with tofacitinib. The source is a human donor with alopecia areata.

In the case of this clone: One junction end does not reproduce the germline sequence, and a read error may be involved. The chain links TRBV2 to TRBJ2-6; D gene uncertain. The germline gives CDR1 SNHLY, CDR2 FYNNEI. This CDR3 is built from 12 residues. CDR3 region: CASSEALRVAAF. The CDR3 DNA is TGTGCCAGCAGTGAAGCGCTTCGGGTCGCGGCTTTC.

The J gene is TRBJ1-1, the V gene TRBV4-1, with a tentative D call TRBD1 (6 bases). The CDR3 is 15 residues long. In germline, CDR1 is MGHRA, CDR2 YSYEKL. V lost 4 bases, J lost 3 bases, and 15 bases lay in between. The CDR3 region is CASSRLGGKDTEAFF. CDR3 sequence (DNA): TGCGCCAGCAGCCGACTTGGGGGCAAGGACACTGAAGCTTTCTTT.

This clone has only a few counts. J is TRBJ2-7 and V is TRBV28; D ambiguous. This CDR3 spans 12 amino acids. V lost 5 bases to trimming and J lost 2 bases, with 7 bases between them. Germline CDR1 MDHEN, CDR2 SYDVKM. The CDR3 DNA reads as TGTGCCAGCAGTCGGACCACCTACGAGCAGTACTTC. Translated: CASSRTTYEQYF.

The gene calls are TRBV2 and TRBJ1-1, with TRBD1 identical over 7 bases. The CDR3 is 15 residues long. Trimming at V came to 5 bases and at J to 11 bases, leaving 17 bases not matched to a gene. Germline CDR1 is SNHLY and CDR2 is FYNNEI. This chain's CDR3 is CASSSGTEALLSAFF. CDR3 nucleotides: TGTGCCAGCAGTTCCGGGACAGAAGCTTTGTTGTCGGCTTTCTTT.

The V gene is TRBV7-2, the J gene TRBJ2-7; D call uncertain. V was trimmed by 4 bases and J by 3 bases, leaving 4 bases between them. Germline lookup yields CDR1 SGHTA and CDR2 FQGNSA. The length of the CDR3 is 11 residues. This CDR3 is CASSSFYEQYF. The CDR3 DNA reads as TGTGCCAGCAGCTCCTTCTACGAGCAGTACTTC.

V is TRBV30 and J is TRBJ1-1; perhaps TRBD1 as D (5 bases). V was clipped by 5 bases and J by 0 bases, with 7 bases between them. From germline, CDR1 is GTSNPN and CDR2 SVGIG (reference sequence). The CDR3 has 12 amino acids. The CDR3 bases are TGTGCCTGGGGACACCTGAACACTGAAGCTTTCTTT. It codes for CAWGHLNTEAFF.

The CDR3 sequence is CSVEGYRGLGQYF. CDR3 DNA: TGCAGCGTTGAGGGGTACAGGGGGCTTGGGCAGTACTTC. The chain recombines TRBV29-1 with TRBJ2-7; 9 bases align to TRBD1. J gave up 9 bases and V 3 bases, and 9 bases lay outside the gene matches. In germline, CDR1 is SQVTM, CDR2 ANQGSEA. This CDR3 is 13 amino acids long.

This clone was counted ten times or more. The chain carries TRBV18 and TRBJ1-4; 9 bases map to TRBD1. J lost 6 bases, V lost 3 bases, and 2 bases had no gene match. Germline lookup yields CDR1 KGHSH and CDR2 LQKENI. The length of the CDR3 is 14 residues. CDR3: CASSPTGGHEKLFF. CDR3 DNA sequence: TGTGCCAGCTCACCGACAGGGGGTCATGAAAAACTGTTTTTT. Drawing the rest from reference TRBV18 and TRBJ1-4, the complete variable domain is NAGVMQNPRHLVRRRGQEARLRCSPMKGHSHVYWYRQLPEEGLKFMVYLQKENIIDESGMPKERFSAEFPKEGPSILRIQQVVRGDSAAYFCASSPTGGHEKLFFGSGTQLSVL.

The CDR3 bases are TGTGCCACGACTAGCGGATACAATGAGCAGTTCTTC. Translated: CATTSGYNEQFF. The chain has TRBV27 and TRBJ2-1; 9 nucleotides align to TRBD2. V was pared by 10 bases and J by 4 bases, with 2 bases of the junction left unmatched. From germline, CDR1 is MNHEY and CDR2 SMNVEV (reference sequence). This CDR3 spans 12 amino acids.

The rearrangement joins TRBV27 to TRBJ2-5; 8 bases fit TRBD1. CDR3 length equals 14 residues. Germline V CDR1 and CDR2: MNHEY, SMNVEV (reference sequence). Trimming at V came to 3 bases and at J to 4 bases, leaving 4 bases not matched to a gene. CDR3 sequence reads: CASSFLTGGETQYF. The CDR3 nucleotides are TGTGCCAGCAGTTTTCTCACAGGGGGAGAGACCCAGTACTTC.

The chain uses TRBV28 and TRBJ2-7, with 10 bases fitting TRBD1. The junction had 5 bases not matched to a gene; V was cut back by 7 bases and J by 2 bases. Germline-derived CDR1 and CDR2 are MDHEN and SYDVKM. CDR3 length: 14 amino acids. This CDR3 is CASTLGTGAYEQYF. The CDR3 DNA follows: TGTGCCAGCACCCTCGGGACAGGGGCCTACGAGCAGTACTTC. Together with reference TRBV28 and TRBJ2-7, the CDR3 gives the full variable domain: DVKVTQSSRYLVKRTGEKVFLECVQDMDHENMFWYRQDPGLGLRLIYFSYDVKMKEKGDIPEGYSVSREKKERFSLILESASTNQTSMYLCASTLGTGAYEQYFGPGTRLTVT.

With regard to this clone: The germline gene is not matched at one end of the junction; a read error may be the cause. The chain employs TRBV7-7 and TRBJ1-4; no reliable D call. The germline gives CDR1 SSHAT, CDR2 FNYEAQ (reference sequence). The CDR3 extends over 15 amino acids. CDR3 in amino acids: CASSITDGTNEKLFF. The CDR3 DNA is TGTGCTAGCAGCATAACCGACGGAACTAATGAAAAACTGTTTTTT.

This clone was detected a few times. V usage is TRBV7-6 and J usage is TRBJ1-5; maybe TRBD1 (6 bases). This CDR3 comprises 15 residues. The V end lost 1 base, the J end lost 7 bases, and 14 bases lay between the germline ends. Germline V gene lookup returns CDR1 SGHVS and CDR2 FNYEAQ. In nucleotides, the CDR3 is TGTGCCAGCAGCTTAGGGCAGGGGTCCCCCCAGCCCCAGCATTTT. Translating gives CASSLGQGSPQPQHF.

This sequence joins TRBV29-1 and TRBJ1-2; D gene ambiguous. V shed 3 bases and J shed 4 bases, with 9 bases lying between them. CDR1 is SQVTM, CDR2 ANQGSEA, per germline. The CDR3 has 12 residues. CDR3 loop: CSVDIVAYGYTF. The CDR3 coding sequence is TGCAGCGTTGATATCGTGGCCTATGGCTACACCTTC.

V gene TRBV10-3 combines with J gene TRBJ2-7, with a possible D match to TRBD1 (6 bases). The V end lost 6 bases, the J end lost 3 bases, and 12 bases lay between the germline ends. Germline lookup yields CDR1 ENHRY and CDR2 SYGVKD. The CDR3 spans 13 residues. CDR3 in amino acids: CAISGQLRYEQYF. DNA of the CDR3: TGTGCCATCAGCGGACAGCTTCGCTACGAGCAGTACTTC.

This clone was recorded a few times. The chain employs TRBV7-2 and TRBJ2-7; perhaps TRBD2 as D (6 bases). V was shortened by 6 bases and J by 3 bases, with 15 bases between the two germline ends. CDR3 size: 14 residues. Germline CDR1 and CDR2: SGHTA and FQGNSA. This CDR3 is CASRSGGGYYEQYF. Here the CDR3 DNA reads TGTGCCAGCAGGAGCGGTGGAGGGTACTACGAGCAGTACTTC.

This chain's CDR3 is CASSVQVIGANSPLHF. Here the CDR3 DNA reads TGTGCCAGCAGTGTACAGGTCATAGGTGCTAATTCACCCCTCCACTTT. The genes are TRBV2 and TRBJ1-6; tentatively, D is TRBD1 (5 bases). The CDR3 totals 16 residues. The V end was cut by 4 bases, the J end by 6 bases, with 16 bases between. Germline assignment: CDR1 SNHLY and CDR2 FYNNEI. Full variable domain (outside the CDR3, taken from reference TRBV2 and TRBJ1-6): EPEVTQTPSHQVTQMGQEVILRCVPISNHLYFYWYRQILGQKVEFLVSFYNNEISEKSEIFDDQFSVERPDGSNFTLKIRSTKLEDSAMYFCASSVQVIGANSPLHFGNGTRLTVT.

The rearrangement uses TRBV5-4 and TRBJ1-4, with D perhaps TRBD1 (5 bases). CDR3 length: 13 amino acids. Trimming pared 4 bases from V and 14 bases from J, leaving 18 bases between. Germline assignment: CDR1 SGHNT and CDR2 YYREEE (reference sequence). The CDR3 protein is CASSPWGSEGLFF. Here the CDR3 DNA reads TGTGCCAGCAGCCCCTGGGGATCGGAGGGGCTGTTTTTT.

In regard to this clone: Germline and junction disagree at one end, which may indicate a read error. The gene calls are TRBV5-4 and TRBJ1-6; D is undetermined. There are 14 residues in the CDR3. CDR1 is SGHNT and CDR2 is YYREEE in the germline V gene (reference sequence). The CDR3 region is CASSLSGDNSPLHF. The CDR3, as DNA: TGTGCCAGCAGCTTAAGCGGGGATAATTCACCCCTCCACTTC.

The CDR3 DNA reads TGTGCCATCAGTGAGTGGCAGGGGGAAAGTACTGGCTACACCTTC. It codes for CAISEWQGESTGYTF. The J gene is TRBJ1-2, the V gene TRBV10-3, with 7 bases aligning to TRBD1. The CDR3 length is 15 residues. Germline V gene lookup returns CDR1 ENHRY and CDR2 SYGVKD. J lost 7 bases, V lost 1 base, and 9 bases had no gene match.

This clone appeared a single time. The rearrangement links TRBV27 to TRBJ2-6; tentative D call: TRBD1 (6 bases). Looked up from germline, CDR1 is MNHEY and CDR2 is SMNVEV (reference sequence). CDR3 length: 15 residues. V dropped 4 bases and J dropped 2 bases, with 9 bases sitting between them. The CDR3 sequence: CASSSTGPGANVLTF. The CDR3, as DNA: TGTGCCAGCAGTTCTACAGGGCCTGGGGCCAACGTCCTGACTTTC.

This rearrangement joins TRBV4-2 to TRBJ2-3; possibly TRBD1 or TRBD2 for D (5 bases each). From germline, CDR1 is LGHNA and CDR2 YNFKEQ. The CDR3 covers 14 residues. Trimming left V 5 bases short and J 1 base short, with 10 bases between. The CDR3 sequence: CASSRDAGTDTQYF. The CDR3 coding sequence is TGTGCCAGCAGCAGGGACGCTGGCACAGATACGCAGTATTTT.

This chain links TRBV6-5 with TRBJ1-1; tentatively, D is TRBD1 (5 bases). The CDR3 covers 12 residues. The germline CDR1 and CDR2 sequences are MNHEY and SVGAGI. V dropped 6 bases and J dropped 6 bases, with 11 bases sitting between them. This chain's CDR3 is CASSPPGPEAFF. In DNA, the CDR3 is TGTGCCAGCAGCCCCCCGGGGCCTGAAGCTTTCTTT.